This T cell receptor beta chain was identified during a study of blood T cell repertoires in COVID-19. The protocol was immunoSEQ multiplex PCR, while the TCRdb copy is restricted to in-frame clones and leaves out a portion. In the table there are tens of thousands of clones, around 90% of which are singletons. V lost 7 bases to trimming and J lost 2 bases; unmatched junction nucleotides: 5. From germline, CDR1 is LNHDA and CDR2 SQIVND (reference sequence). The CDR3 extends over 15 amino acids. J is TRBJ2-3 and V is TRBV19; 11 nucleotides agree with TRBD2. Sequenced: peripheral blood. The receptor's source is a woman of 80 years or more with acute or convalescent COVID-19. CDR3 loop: CASKTSGRNTDTQYF. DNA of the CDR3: TGTGCCAGTAAAACTAGCGGGAGAAACACAGATACGCAGTATTTT.